This entry lists 13 T cell receptor beta chains sequenced from one sample in a study of shared clonotypes between healthy human individuals. This table comes from immunoSEQ multiplex PCR, and its TCRdb copy is limited to in-frame clones, with some not included. The data contain a few million clones, over 85% of them singletons. Sample: naive CD4+ T cells sorted from blood. The subset denotes: CD45RA+ positively selected. These receptors were taken from a man aged 18 to 29 in good health.

The gene calls are TRBV5-6 and TRBJ2-5, with a possible D match to TRBD1 (6 bases). Trimming stripped 4 bases from V and 2 bases from J, with 9 bases between. Germline V gives CDR1 SGHDT, CDR2 YYEEEE. The CDR3 totals 13 residues. The CDR3 protein is CASSQDSQETQYF. The CDR3 DNA reads as TGTGCCAGCAGCCAGGACAGTCAAGAGACCCAGTACTTC.

About this clone: Other nucleotide sequences in the sample specify the same CDR3. The V call is TRBV7-9, the J call TRBJ1-2; 8 nucleotides agree with TRBD1. This CDR3 region has 13 residues. Germline assignment: CDR1 SEHNR and CDR2 FQNEAQ (reference sequence). V shed 5 bases, J shed 8 bases, and the junction held 7 bases outside the gene matches. The CDR3 loop is CASSRTTGDGYTF. As DNA, the CDR3 is TGTGCCAGCAGCCGGACGACAGGGGACGGCTACACCTTC.

The chain couples TRBV6-1 to TRBJ2-3; 7 bases agree with TRBD1. CDR3 length equals 15 residues. CDR1 is MNHNS and CDR2 is SASEGT in the germline V gene. V trimming: 5 bases; J trimming: 5 bases; junction bases outside the gene matches: 10. CDR3 in DNA: TGTGCCAGCAGTTCCCGGGACAGAGCCCTAGATACGCAGTATTTT. Amino acid sequence: CASSSRDRALDTQYF.

This chain connects TRBV9 to TRBJ2-1; D gene ambiguous. Germline assignment: CDR1 SGDLS and CDR2 YYNGEE. Trimming pared 1 base from V and 5 bases from J, leaving 4 bases between. The CDR3 sequence is 12 residues long. The CDR3 protein is CASSVTDNEQFF. CDR3 nucleotides: TGTGCCAGCAGCGTAACGGACAATGAGCAGTTCTTC.

V and J are TRBV7-2 and TRBJ1-1; D possibly corresponds to TRBD1 (6 bases). The V and J ends lost 1 base and 5 bases respectively, with 11 bases between them. This CDR3 is built from 14 residues. Germline V lookup: CDR1 SGHTA, CDR2 FQGNSA. This chain's CDR3 is CASSLDMQGTEAFF. The CDR3, as DNA: TGTGCCAGCAGCTTAGATATGCAGGGGACTGAAGCTTTCTTT.

The CDR3 sequence: CASSDSGTSYEQYF. For the CDR3, the DNA is TGTGCCAGCAGTGACAGCGGAACTTCCTACGAGCAGTACTTC. The chain joins TRBV6-1 to TRBJ2-7, with D tentatively TRBD2 (5 bases). CDR1 is MNHNS, CDR2 SASEGT, per germline. There are 14 residues in the CDR3. Trimming pared 3 bases from V and 1 base from J, leaving 10 bases between.

The V call is TRBV11-2, the J call TRBJ1-2; TRBD1 might be the D (5 bases). Germline V CDR1 and CDR2: SGHAT, FQNNGV. V shed 4 bases and J shed 8 bases, with 23 bases lying between them. The CDR3 has 16 residues. The CDR3 spells CASSSGGGERSWGYTF. The CDR3 bases are TGTGCCAGCAGCTCCGGCGGAGGGGAGAGATCGTGGGGCTACACCTTC.

The CDR3 DNA reads TGCGCCAGCAGCGGGGGACTAGCGGGAGGCGATGAGCAGTTCTTC. Residues: CASSGGLAGGDEQFF. The gene calls are TRBV5-1 and TRBJ2-1, with 15 bases fitting TRBD2. The CDR3 runs to 15 residues. The germline gives CDR1 SGHRS, CDR2 YFSETQ. Unmatched junction bases numbered 4, after V lost 4 bases and J lost 8 bases. Supplemented by reference TRBV5-1 and TRBJ2-1, the full variable domain reads KAGVTQTPRYLIKTRGQQVTLSCSPISGHRSVSWYQQTPGQGLQFLFEYFSETQRNKGNFPGRFSGRQFSNSRSEMNVSTLELGDSALYLCASSGGLAGGDEQFFGPGTRLTVL.

As for this clone: One junction end does not reproduce the germline sequence, and a read error may be involved. The same CDR3 can be traced to other DNA sequences in this sample. The genes are TRBV7-7 and TRBJ2-5; tentatively, D is TRBD2 (5 bases). The germline CDR1 and CDR2 sequences are SSHAT and FNYEAQ (reference sequence). CDR3 length: 13 amino acids. The CDR3 nucleotides read TGTGCTAGCAGCTTAGGAGGTATCGAGACCCAGTACTTC. It is translated as CASSLGGIETQYF.

The V gene is TRBV14, the J gene TRBJ2-3, with TRBD2 identical over 10 bases. This CDR3 is 15 amino acids long. Unmatched junction bases numbered 5, after V lost 5 bases and J lost 3 bases. The germline gives CDR1 SGHDN, CDR2 FVKESK. In DNA, the CDR3 is TGTGCCAGCAGCTCACTAGCGGGGAAAACAGATACGCAGTATTTT. This sequence encodes CASSSLAGKTDTQYF.

J is TRBJ1-1 and V is TRBV6-6, with TRBD1 matching over 8 bases. Germline loops: CDR1 MNHNY, CDR2 SVGAGI (reference sequence). V shed 4 bases and J 7 bases; nucleotides not matched to a gene: 14. The CDR3 spans 16 residues. CDR3 nucleotide sequence: TGTGCCAGCAGTTCCACGGGACAGGAGAAGCCGGGTGAAGCTTTCTTT. This encodes CASSSTGQEKPGEAFF.

This chain connects TRBV7-9 to TRBJ2-6; D is perhaps TRBD1 or TRBD2 (6 bases each). The V gene lost 5 bases and the J gene lost 0 bases, with 17 bases spanning the gap. CDR1 is SEHNR and CDR2 is FQNEAQ in the germline V gene (reference sequence). The CDR3 consists of 18 residues. This CDR3 reads CASSGFGGSFSGANVLTF. CDR3 nucleotide sequence: TGTGCCAGCAGCGGCTTCGGGGGCTCTTTCTCTGGGGCCAACGTCCTGACTTTC.

The chain recombines TRBV7-2 with TRBJ2-2; 8 bases line up with TRBD2. Germline V gives CDR1 SGHTA, CDR2 FQGNSA. CDR3 size: 17 residues. Trimming cost V 6 bases and J 3 bases; bases outside gene matches: 12. CDR3 loop: CASSRPGGTYDTGELFF. CDR3 nucleotide sequence: TGTGCCAGCAGTCGCCCGGGGGGGACTTACGACACCGGGGAGCTGTTTTTT.